Presented here are 30 T cell receptor beta chains from one specimen sequenced in a study of type 1 regulatory T cells. TCRdb re-derived calls from the reads in MiXCR, one entry per CDR3 protein. The sample has 24,000 or so distinct CDR3 sequences; less than 50% are singletons. Antigen specificity for these receptors is unknown. Sample: cultured T cells, either the whole culture or a sorted T cell fraction (not recorded which). The receptor set was obtained from a human donor in good health.

In nucleotides, the CDR3 is TGTGCCAGCAGCAAAGCGAGAGAATCCAGGGACGGGAAAGAGACCCAGTACTTC. Protein product: CASSKARESRDGKETQYF. The chain employs TRBV21-1 and TRBJ2-5; the table assigns TRBD1, which was not confirmed against the DNA. TRBV21-1 is a documented pseudogene. This CDR3 spans 18 amino acids.

The chain links TRBV6-6 to TRBJ2-7; maybe TRBD1 (6 bases). CDR1 is MNHNY, CDR2 SVGAGI, per germline (reference sequence). The CDR3 is 13 residues long. Deletions cut 5 bases from V and 5 bases from J, with 13 bases between. The CDR3 sequence is CASSPRTADEQYF. CDR3 DNA: TGTGCCAGCAGTCCCCGGACAGCAGACGAGCAGTACTTC.

By share, this clonotype ranks as medium-sized (0.01 to 0.1%). The rearrangement uses TRBV12-3 or TRBV12-4 and TRBJ2-7; 10 bases line up with TRBD2. The CDR3 loop spans 15 amino acids. V lost 3 bases, J lost 4 bases, and 6 bases stayed unmatched. This CDR3 reads CASSFASGGSYEQYF. DNA of the CDR3: TGTGCCAGCAGTTTTGCTAGCGGGGGTTCGTACGAGCAGTACTTC.

The rearrangement joins TRBV5-1 to TRBJ2-1; 14 positions match TRBD2. The CDR3 sequence is 16 residues long. CDR1 and CDR2 (germline): SGHRS, YFSETQ. V lost 3 bases and J lost 4; bases outside the gene matches: 3. CDR3 DNA sequence: TGCGCCAGCAGCTCCGGGACTAGCGGGGGATACAATGAGCAGTTCTTC. It is translated as CASSSGTSGGYNEQFF. The full variable domain, completed using reference TRBV5-1 and TRBJ2-1, is KAGVTQTPRYLIKTRGQQVTLSCSPISGHRSVSWYQQTPGQGLQFLFEYFSETQRNKGNFPGRFSGRQFSNSRSEMNVSTLELGDSALYLCASSSGTSGGYNEQFFGPGTRLTVL.

This clonotype was recorded a few times. The gene calls are TRBV5-1 and TRBJ1-6; 8 bases are shared with TRBD1. The CDR3 sequence is 14 residues long. Germline lookup yields CDR1 SGHRS and CDR2 YFSETQ. V was pared by 4 bases and J by 4 bases, with 1 base of the junction left unmatched. CDR3 loop: CASSRTGYNSPLHF. DNA for the CDR3: TGCGCCAGCAGCCGGACAGGGTATAATTCACCCCTCCACTTT.

The gene calls are TRBV5-1 and TRBJ2-2; 9 bases are shared with TRBD1. Germline assignment: CDR1 SGHRS and CDR2 YFSETQ. V shed 0 bases, J shed 2 bases, and the junction held 5 bases outside the gene matches. This CDR3 comprises 17 residues. The CDR3 is CASSLVGTGSNTGELFF. The CDR3 DNA follows: TGCGCCAGCAGCTTGGTAGGGACAGGGAGTAACACCGGGGAGCTGTTTTTT.

V gene TRBV3-1 combines with J gene TRBJ1-1; perhaps TRBD1 as D (5 bases). Per germline, CDR1 LGHDT and CDR2 YNNKEL (reference sequence). The CDR3 runs 14 residues. V was cut by 1 base and J by 4 bases, with 10 bases left in between. The CDR3 is CASSQARGSTEAFF. The CDR3 DNA reads TGTGCCAGCAGCCAAGCTAGGGGATCCACTGAAGCTTTCTTT.

This CDR3 is CAIKGRGEGTQYF. The CDR3 DNA follows: TGTGCCATCAAGGGACGGGGAGAGGGGACCCAGTACTTC. The rearrangement links TRBV10-3 to TRBJ2-5; the D call may be TRBD1 or TRBD2 (5 bases each). V lost 7 bases and J 7 bases, leaving 16 bases between the germline ends. Per germline, CDR1 ENHRY and CDR2 SYGVKD. The CDR3 loop spans 13 amino acids.

The chain joins TRBV14 to TRBJ1-3, with unresolved D. V lost 5 bases and J lost 6, with 17 bases in between. CDR1 is SGHDN and CDR2 is FVKESK in the germline V gene. This CDR3 region has 15 residues. CDR3 loop: CASSSIFRGPNTIYF. The CDR3 DNA is TGTGCCAGCAGCTCAATCTTCCGAGGACCAAACACCATATATTTT.

V and J are TRBV15 and TRBJ1-1; D gene unclear. This CDR3 region has 13 residues. Trimming removed 0 bases at V and 4 bases at J, with 6 bases between. Per germline, CDR1 LNHNV and CDR2 YYDKDF (reference sequence). As DNA, the CDR3 is TGTGCCACCAGCAGAGATTTTGGCACTGAAGCTTTCTTT. This sequence encodes CATSRDFGTEAFF.

By share, this clonotype counts as medium-sized. This chain uses TRBV20-1 with TRBJ1-2, with 10 bases that match TRBD1. V dropped 5 bases and J dropped 8; count of bases not matched to a gene: 17. CDR1 and CDR2 from the germline V gene are DFQATT and SNEGSKA (reference sequence). The CDR3 contains 16 residues. The CDR3 here is CSAFSPGTGDGGGYTF. For the CDR3, the DNA is TGCAGTGCTTTTTCCCCCGGGACAGGGGATGGAGGAGGCTACACCTTC.

The gene calls are TRBV6-2 or TRBV6-3 and TRBJ1-2; 10 bases agree with TRBD1. V was clipped by 6 bases and J by 6 bases; unmatched bases: 4. The CDR3 runs 13 residues. CDR1 is MNHEY and CDR2 is SVGEGT in the germline V gene. As DNA, the CDR3 is TGTGCCAGCAGAAGACAGGGGGCGGATGGCTACACCTTC. Amino acid sequence: CASRRQGADGYTF.

This chain links TRBV4-2 with TRBJ2-1; D tentatively fits TRBD1 or TRBD2 (5 bases each). Per germline, CDR1 LGHNA and CDR2 YNFKEQ. The CDR3 contains 18 residues. Trimming pared 6 bases from V and 5 bases from J, leaving 26 bases between. The CDR3 loop reads CASRAMGLAGPPNNEQFF. The CDR3 DNA sequence: TGTGCCAGCAGGGCCATGGGGCTAGCAGGGCCGCCGAACAATGAGCAGTTCTTC.

This clonotype was seen more than once but under ten times. The V gene is TRBV5-1, the J gene TRBJ2-3; no clear D gene. The CDR3 has 16 amino acids. Trimming left V 0 bases short and J 0 bases short, with 11 bases between. CDR1 SGHRS and CDR2 YFSETQ come from the germline V gene. As DNA, the CDR3 is TGCGCCAGCAGCTTGGGCCCCATGGGCAGCACAGATACGCAGTATTTT. Its translation: CASSLGPMGSTDTQYF.

This clonotype has only a few counts. J is TRBJ2-2 and V is TRBV10-3; D is perhaps TRBD1 (6 bases). CDR1 is ENHRY and CDR2 is SYGVKD in the germline V gene. This CDR3 comprises 12 residues. With 10 bases removed from V and 4 bases from J, the gap between germline ends came to 10 bases. CDR3 DNA sequence: TGTGCCAATGGACAGAGCACCGGGGAGCTGTTTTTT. It specifies CANGQSTGELFF.

The chain is built from TRBV7-2 and TRBJ2-3, with 7 bases fitting TRBD1. In germline, CDR1 is SGHTA, CDR2 FQGNSA. Trimming took 3 bases from V and 4 from J; bases not matched to a gene: 4. This CDR3 has 14 residues. In DNA form, the CDR3 reads TGTGCCAGCAGCTTGCCGGGACAGCCAGATACGCAGTATTTT. Translating gives CASSLPGQPDTQYF.

Comments on this clonotype: One junction end does not reproduce the germline sequence, and a read error may be involved. V and J are TRBV4-2 and TRBJ2-1; 12 positions agree with TRBD2. CDR1 is LGHNA, CDR2 YNFKEQ, per germline. This CDR3 is built from 17 residues. The CDR3 nucleotides read TGTGCCAGCAGCCACCCTAGCGGGGGGGCGTCCTACGATGAGCAGTTCTTC. This codes for CASSHPSGGASYDEQFF.

The chain couples TRBV5-1 to TRBJ2-3; D perhaps matches TRBD1 (5 bases). Deletions cut 5 bases from V and 0 bases from J, with 13 bases between. The germline gives CDR1 SGHRS, CDR2 YFSETQ. This CDR3 contains 15 residues. The CDR3 DNA sequence: TGCGCCAGCAGTCCGACAGCTTTAAGCACAGATACGCAGTATTTT. Translating gives CASSPTALSTDTQYF.

In regard to this clonotype: A single base separates this from a much larger clone, so it may be a read error. This chain's CDR3 is CVSSQPLRQGSEAFF. CDR3 DNA sequence: TGCGTCAGCAGCCAACCTCTTCGACAGGGTTCTGAAGCTTTCTTT. The rearrangement joins TRBV4-1 to TRBJ1-1; 7 bases line up with TRBD1. This CDR3 contains 15 residues. In germline, CDR1 is MGHRA, CDR2 YSYEKL.

This clonotype qualifies as medium-sized (0.01 to 0.1%). The chain couples TRBV10-3 to TRBJ2-1, with 8 bases matching TRBD1. V trimming: 4 bases; J trimming: 7 bases; junction bases outside the gene matches: 6. The CDR3 loop spans 14 amino acids. The V gene's germline CDR1 is ENHRY and CDR2 SYGVKD. This chain's CDR3 is CAISADRAINEQFF. The CDR3 DNA follows: TGTGCCATCAGTGCGGACAGGGCTATTAATGAGCAGTTCTTC.

The rearrangement uses TRBV7-9 and TRBJ2-1; TRBD2 is a possible D gene (5 bases). Germline V lookup: CDR1 SEHNR, CDR2 FQNEAQ (reference sequence). Trimming removed 0 bases at V and 14 bases at J, with 11 bases between. This CDR3 is built from 12 residues. This chain's CDR3 is CASSLADYSEFF. The CDR3 DNA reads as TGTGCCAGCAGCTTAGCCGACTATTCTGAGTTCTTC.

By sample fraction, this clonotype is medium-sized. The CDR3 here is CASSLAGRERGTQYF. CDR3 DNA sequence: TGCGCCAGCAGCTTGGCCGGTCGGGAGAGAGGGACCCAGTACTTC. V and J are TRBV5-1 and TRBJ2-5; D is perhaps TRBD2 (6 bases). The V and J ends lost 0 bases and 7 bases respectively, with 16 bases between them. Germline-derived CDR1 and CDR2 are SGHRS and YFSETQ. This CDR3 contains 15 residues.

The rearrangement links TRBV30 to TRBJ1-4, with D hard to call. The CDR3 has 12 residues. Trimming removed 2 bases from V and 12 bases from J, with 13 bases in between. Per germline, CDR1 GTSNPN and CDR2 SVGIG (reference sequence). Written as DNA, the CDR3 is TGTGCCTGGAGTACGTCTGCGGTCGAACTGTTTTTT. Translated: CAWSTSAVELFF.

This clonotype has only a few counts. The chain uses TRBV5-1 and TRBJ1-6; D remains unclear. Deletions cut 1 base from V and 0 bases from J, with 5 bases between. The CDR3 spans 15 residues. Germline CDR1 reads SGHRS; CDR2 reads YFSETQ. The CDR3 loop reads CASSLLSSYNSPLHF. In DNA form, the CDR3 reads TGCGCCAGCAGCTTGCTCAGCTCCTATAATTCACCCCTCCACTTT.

This rearrangement joins TRBV18 to TRBJ2-1, with D tentatively TRBD1 or TRBD2 (5 bases each). V was trimmed by 6 bases and J by 1 base, leaving 13 bases between them. Germline V CDR1 and CDR2: KGHSH, LQKENI. The CDR3 sequence is 15 residues long. CDR3 amino acids: CASSKMGTSYNEQFF. The CDR3 bases are TGTGCCAGCTCCAAAATGGGGACGTCCTACAATGAGCAGTTCTTC.

By sample share, this clonotype is medium-sized. V gene TRBV10-3 combines with J gene TRBJ2-7; 7 positions agree with TRBD2. With V trimmed by 10 bases and J by 2 bases, 11 bases remained unmatched. This CDR3 spans 14 amino acids. Germline values: CDR1 ENHRY, CDR2 SYGVKD. In DNA, the CDR3 is TGTGCCACCTGGGGGGGACCCCTAACCTACGAGCAGTACTTC. This encodes CATWGGPLTYEQYF.

The DNA of the CDR3 is TGCAGTGTTCAGGGAATCTATGGCTACACCTTC. Translation gives CSVQGIYGYTF. This chain links TRBV20-1 with TRBJ1-2, with D perhaps matching TRBD1 (5 bases). Germline loops: CDR1 DFQATT, CDR2 SNEGSKA (reference sequence). V was clipped by 7 bases and J by 4 bases, with 10 bases between them. The CDR3 runs to 11 residues.

This clonotype came up a few times. The chain employs TRBV7-6 and TRBJ2-2, with D tentatively TRBD2 (6 bases). V lost 1 base and J lost 0, with 9 bases in between. CDR3 length: 16 residues. The germline gives CDR1 SGHVS, CDR2 FNYEAQ. For the CDR3, the DNA is TGTGCCAGCAGCTTAGTAGGAGGGACGAACACCGGGGAGCTGTTTTTT. Protein product: CASSLVGGTNTGELFF.

The J gene is TRBJ1-1, the V gene TRBV20-1, with D possibly being TRBD1 (5 bases). Germline V gives CDR1 DFQATT, CDR2 SNEGSKA (reference sequence). There are 16 residues in the CDR3. Trimming removed 3 bases at V and 0 bases at J, with 17 bases between. CDR3: CSARQGNWGMNTEAFF. The CDR3 nucleotides are TGCAGTGCTAGGCAAGGCAATTGGGGCATGAACACTGAAGCTTTCTTT.

Turning to this clonotype: This sequence may be a read error, since a much larger clone differs from it by one base. V gene TRBV6-5 combines with J gene TRBJ1-1, with 7 bases identical to TRBD1. The length of the CDR3 is 15 residues. The V and J ends lost 1 base and 1 base, in that order; junction bases with no gene match: 3. CDR1 is MNHEY, CDR2 SVGAGI, per germline. The CDR3 DNA is TGTGCCAGCAGTTACTTCAGGGGGTGGAACACTGAAGCTTTCTTT. It codes for CASSYFRGWNTEAFF.